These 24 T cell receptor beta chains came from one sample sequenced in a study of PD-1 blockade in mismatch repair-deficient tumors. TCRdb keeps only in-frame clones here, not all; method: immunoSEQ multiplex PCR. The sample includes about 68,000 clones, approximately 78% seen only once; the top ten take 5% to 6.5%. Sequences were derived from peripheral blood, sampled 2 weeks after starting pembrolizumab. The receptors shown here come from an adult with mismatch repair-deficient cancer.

CDR3 bases: TGTGCCAGCAGCTTAAACAATGAGCAGTTCTTC. Amino acid sequence: CASSLNNEQFF. This rearrangement joins TRBV7-3 to TRBJ2-1; no reliable D call. Per the germline V gene, CDR1 is SGHTA and CDR2 is FQGTGA. The CDR3 extends over 11 amino acids. Between the trimmed V and J ends, which lost 1 base and 5 bases, there was a span of 0 bases.

The CDR3 DNA follows: TGTGCCAGCAGGACAGGTCTTTTCTCTGGAAACACCATATATTTT. Its protein is CASRTGLFSGNTIYF. The chain has TRBV5-5 and TRBJ1-3; weak D call: TRBD1 (6 bases). V dropped 5 bases and J dropped 0 bases, with 12 bases sitting between them. The CDR3 is 15 residues long. Germline V lookup: CDR1 SGHKS, CDR2 YYEKEE (reference sequence).

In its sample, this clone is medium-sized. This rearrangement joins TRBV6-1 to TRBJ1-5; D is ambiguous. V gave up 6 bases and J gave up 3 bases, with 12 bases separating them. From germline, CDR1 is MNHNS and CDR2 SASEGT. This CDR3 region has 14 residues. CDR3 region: CASSRNFDNQPQHF. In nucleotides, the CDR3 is TGTGCCAGCAGCCGTAACTTCGACAATCAGCCCCAGCATTTT.

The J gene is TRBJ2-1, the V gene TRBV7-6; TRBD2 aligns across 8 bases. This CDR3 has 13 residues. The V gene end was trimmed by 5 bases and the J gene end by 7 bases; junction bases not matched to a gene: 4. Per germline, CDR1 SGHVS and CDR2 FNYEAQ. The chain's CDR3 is CASSRTSRNEQFF. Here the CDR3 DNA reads TGTGCCAGCAGCCGGACTAGCAGAAATGAGCAGTTCTTC.

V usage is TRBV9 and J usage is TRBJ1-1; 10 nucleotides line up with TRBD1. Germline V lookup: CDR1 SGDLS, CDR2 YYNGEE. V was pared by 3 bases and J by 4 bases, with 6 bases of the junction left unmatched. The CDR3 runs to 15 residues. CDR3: CASSGGTGEGTEAFF. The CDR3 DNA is TGTGCCAGCAGCGGAGGGACAGGGGAGGGCACTGAAGCTTTCTTT.

The CDR3 DNA reads TGTGCCAGCAGTGTGACTAGCGGGAGTACAGATACGCAGTATTTT. This sequence encodes CASSVTSGSTDTQYF. The genes are TRBV2 and TRBJ2-3; 12 nucleotides line up with TRBD2. Per the germline V gene, CDR1 is SNHLY and CDR2 is FYNNEI. This CDR3 region has 15 residues. V gave up 4 bases and J gave up 3 bases; unmatched junction bases: 2. The complete variable domain, with remaining parts taken from reference TRBV2 and TRBJ2-3, reads EPEVTQTPSHQVTQMGQEVILRCVPISNHLYFYWYRQILGQKVEFLVSFYNNEISEKSEIFDDQFSVERPDGSNFTLKIRSTKLEDSAMYFCASSVTSGSTDTQYFGPGTRLTVL.

CDR3 sequence (DNA): TGCAGCGCTGGACATTCGCCAGATACGCAGTATTTT. Translated: CSAGHSPDTQYF. The chain carries TRBV29-1 and TRBJ2-3, with a tentative D call TRBD1 (5 bases). This CDR3 is 12 amino acids long. Between the trimmed V and J ends, which lost 7 bases and 4 bases, there was a span of 12 bases. The germline V gene has CDR1 SQVTM and CDR2 ANQGSEA.

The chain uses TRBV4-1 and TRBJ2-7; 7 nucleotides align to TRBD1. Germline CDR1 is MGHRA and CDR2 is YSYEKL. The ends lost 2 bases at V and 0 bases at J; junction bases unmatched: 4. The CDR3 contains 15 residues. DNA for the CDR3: TGCGCCAGCAGCCAAACTTGGGACAGCTCCTACGAGCAGTACTTC. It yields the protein CASSQTWDSSYEQYF.

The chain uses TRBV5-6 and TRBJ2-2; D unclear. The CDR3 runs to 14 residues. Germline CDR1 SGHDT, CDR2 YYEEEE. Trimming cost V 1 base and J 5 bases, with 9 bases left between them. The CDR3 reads CASSLSGRTGELFF. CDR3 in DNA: TGTGCCAGCAGCTTGTCAGGTAGAACCGGGGAGCTGTTTTTT.

The DNA for the CDR3 is TGTGCCAGCAGTTTTATTACGAAGTTCTATGGCTACACCTTC. This sequence encodes CASSFITKFYGYTF. J is TRBJ1-2 and V is TRBV28, with no clear D. The CDR3 has 14 amino acids. Germline V gives CDR1 MDHEN, CDR2 SYDVKM. Trimming shortened V by 3 bases and J by 4 bases, and 12 bases separated the two germline ends.

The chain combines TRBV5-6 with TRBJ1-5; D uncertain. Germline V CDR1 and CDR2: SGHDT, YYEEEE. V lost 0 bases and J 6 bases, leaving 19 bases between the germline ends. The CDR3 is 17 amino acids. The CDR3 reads CASSLAGSGQIRQPQHF. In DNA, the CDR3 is TGTGCCAGCAGCTTGGCCGGGTCGGGTCAGATCCGTCAGCCCCAGCATTTT.

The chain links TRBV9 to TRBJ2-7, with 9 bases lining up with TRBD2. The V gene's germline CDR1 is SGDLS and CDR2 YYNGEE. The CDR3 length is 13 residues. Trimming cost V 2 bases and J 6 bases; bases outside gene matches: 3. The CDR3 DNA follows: TGTGCCAGCAGCGTGGGACTAGCTGCCGAGCAGTACTTC. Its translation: CASSVGLAAEQYF.

The CDR3 here is CASSSDWNEQFF. In DNA, the CDR3 is TGTGCCAGCAGCTCGGACTGGAATGAGCAGTTCTTC. The chain carries TRBV7-8 and TRBJ2-1; D may be TRBD2 (5 bases). Germline V gene lookup returns CDR1 SGHVS and CDR2 FQNEAQ. The CDR3 consists of 12 residues. Trimming stripped 4 bases from V and 7 bases from J, with 8 bases between.

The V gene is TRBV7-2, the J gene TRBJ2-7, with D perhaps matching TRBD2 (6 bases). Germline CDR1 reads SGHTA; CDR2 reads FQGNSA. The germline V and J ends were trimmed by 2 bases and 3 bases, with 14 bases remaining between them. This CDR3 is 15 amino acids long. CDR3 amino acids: CASSLHSGRHYEQYF. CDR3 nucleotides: TGTGCCAGCAGCTTACATAGCGGAAGACACTACGAGCAGTACTTC.

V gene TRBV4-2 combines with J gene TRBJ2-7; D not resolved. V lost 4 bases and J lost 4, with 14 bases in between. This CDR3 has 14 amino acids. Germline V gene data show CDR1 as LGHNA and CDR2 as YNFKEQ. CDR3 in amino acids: CASSPTYSSYEQYF. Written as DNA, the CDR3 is TGTGCCAGCAGCCCCACCTACTCGAGTTACGAGCAGTACTTC.

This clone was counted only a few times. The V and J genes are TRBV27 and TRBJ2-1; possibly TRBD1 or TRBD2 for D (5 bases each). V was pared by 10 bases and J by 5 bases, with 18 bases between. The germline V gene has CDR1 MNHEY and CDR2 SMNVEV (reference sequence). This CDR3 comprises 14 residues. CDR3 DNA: TGTGCCAAATGGGGGAGTACAAGGGACAATGAGCAGTTCTTC. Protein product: CAKWGSTRDNEQFF.

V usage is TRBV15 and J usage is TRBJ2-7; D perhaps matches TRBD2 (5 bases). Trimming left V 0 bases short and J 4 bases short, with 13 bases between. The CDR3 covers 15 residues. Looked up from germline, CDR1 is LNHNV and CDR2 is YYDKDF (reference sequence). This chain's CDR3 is CATSREGSDLYEQYF. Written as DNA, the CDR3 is TGTGCCACCAGCAGAGAGGGGAGCGACCTTTACGAGCAGTACTTC. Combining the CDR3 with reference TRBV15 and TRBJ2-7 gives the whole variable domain DAMVIQNPRYQVTQFGKPVTLSCSQTLNHNVMYWYQQKSSQAPKLLFHYYDKDFNNEADTPDNFQSRRPNTSFCFLDIRSPGLGDTAMYLCATSREGSDLYEQYFGPGTRLTVT.

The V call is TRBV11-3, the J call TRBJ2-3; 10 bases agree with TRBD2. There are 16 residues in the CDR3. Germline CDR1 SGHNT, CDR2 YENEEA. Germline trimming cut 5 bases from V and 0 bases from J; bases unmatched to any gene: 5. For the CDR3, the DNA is TGTGCCAGCAGCCCGGGACTAGCGACCAGCACAGATACGCAGTATTTT. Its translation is CASSPGLATSTDTQYF.

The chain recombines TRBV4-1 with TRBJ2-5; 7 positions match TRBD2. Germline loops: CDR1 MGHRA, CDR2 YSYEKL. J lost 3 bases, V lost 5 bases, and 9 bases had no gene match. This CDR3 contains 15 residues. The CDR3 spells CASSFPVGGKETQYF. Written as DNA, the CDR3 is TGCGCCAGCAGCTTCCCGGTGGGGGGGAAAGAGACCCAGTACTTC.

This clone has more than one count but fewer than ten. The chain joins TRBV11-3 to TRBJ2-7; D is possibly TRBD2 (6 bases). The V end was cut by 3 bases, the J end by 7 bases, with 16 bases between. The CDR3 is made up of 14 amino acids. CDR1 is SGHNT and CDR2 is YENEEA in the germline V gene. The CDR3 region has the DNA TGTGCCAGCAGCTTGCGCGCCGGGAGTGGGGAGCAGTACTTC. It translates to CASSLRAGSGEQYF. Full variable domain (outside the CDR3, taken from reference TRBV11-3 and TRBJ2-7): EAGVVQSPRYKIIEKKQPVAFWCNPISGHNTLYWYLQNLGQGPELLIRYENEEAVDDSQLPKDRFSAERLKGVDSTLKIQPAELGDSAVYLCASSLRAGSGEQYFGPGTRLTVT.

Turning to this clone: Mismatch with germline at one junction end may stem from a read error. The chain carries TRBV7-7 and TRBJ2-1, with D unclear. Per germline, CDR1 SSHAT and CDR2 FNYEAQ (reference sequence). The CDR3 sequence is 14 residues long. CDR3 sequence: CASSPSSSYNEQFF. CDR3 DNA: TGTGCTAGCAGCCCCTCTAGCTCCTACAATGAGCAGTTCTTC.

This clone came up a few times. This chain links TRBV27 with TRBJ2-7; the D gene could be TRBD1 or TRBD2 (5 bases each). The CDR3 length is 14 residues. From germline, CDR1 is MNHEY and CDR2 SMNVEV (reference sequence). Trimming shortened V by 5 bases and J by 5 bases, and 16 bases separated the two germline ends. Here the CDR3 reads CASSQDWGNDEQYF. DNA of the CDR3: TGTGCCAGCAGTCAGGACTGGGGGAACGACGAGCAGTACTTC.

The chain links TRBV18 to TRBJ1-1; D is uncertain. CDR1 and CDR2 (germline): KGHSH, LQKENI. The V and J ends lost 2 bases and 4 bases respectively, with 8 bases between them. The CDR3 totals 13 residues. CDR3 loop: CASSPKGITEAFF. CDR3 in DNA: TGTGCCAGCTCACCAAAAGGGATCACTGAAGCTTTCTTT.

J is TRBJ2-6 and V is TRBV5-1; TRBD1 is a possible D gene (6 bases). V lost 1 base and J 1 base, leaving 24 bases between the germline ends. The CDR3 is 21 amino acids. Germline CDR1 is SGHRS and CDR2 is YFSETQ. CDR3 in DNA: TGCGCCAGCAGCTTGAATCCCCGGGACACCCTGGGGGATTCTGGGGCCAACGTCCTGACTTTC. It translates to CASSLNPRDTLGDSGANVLTF.